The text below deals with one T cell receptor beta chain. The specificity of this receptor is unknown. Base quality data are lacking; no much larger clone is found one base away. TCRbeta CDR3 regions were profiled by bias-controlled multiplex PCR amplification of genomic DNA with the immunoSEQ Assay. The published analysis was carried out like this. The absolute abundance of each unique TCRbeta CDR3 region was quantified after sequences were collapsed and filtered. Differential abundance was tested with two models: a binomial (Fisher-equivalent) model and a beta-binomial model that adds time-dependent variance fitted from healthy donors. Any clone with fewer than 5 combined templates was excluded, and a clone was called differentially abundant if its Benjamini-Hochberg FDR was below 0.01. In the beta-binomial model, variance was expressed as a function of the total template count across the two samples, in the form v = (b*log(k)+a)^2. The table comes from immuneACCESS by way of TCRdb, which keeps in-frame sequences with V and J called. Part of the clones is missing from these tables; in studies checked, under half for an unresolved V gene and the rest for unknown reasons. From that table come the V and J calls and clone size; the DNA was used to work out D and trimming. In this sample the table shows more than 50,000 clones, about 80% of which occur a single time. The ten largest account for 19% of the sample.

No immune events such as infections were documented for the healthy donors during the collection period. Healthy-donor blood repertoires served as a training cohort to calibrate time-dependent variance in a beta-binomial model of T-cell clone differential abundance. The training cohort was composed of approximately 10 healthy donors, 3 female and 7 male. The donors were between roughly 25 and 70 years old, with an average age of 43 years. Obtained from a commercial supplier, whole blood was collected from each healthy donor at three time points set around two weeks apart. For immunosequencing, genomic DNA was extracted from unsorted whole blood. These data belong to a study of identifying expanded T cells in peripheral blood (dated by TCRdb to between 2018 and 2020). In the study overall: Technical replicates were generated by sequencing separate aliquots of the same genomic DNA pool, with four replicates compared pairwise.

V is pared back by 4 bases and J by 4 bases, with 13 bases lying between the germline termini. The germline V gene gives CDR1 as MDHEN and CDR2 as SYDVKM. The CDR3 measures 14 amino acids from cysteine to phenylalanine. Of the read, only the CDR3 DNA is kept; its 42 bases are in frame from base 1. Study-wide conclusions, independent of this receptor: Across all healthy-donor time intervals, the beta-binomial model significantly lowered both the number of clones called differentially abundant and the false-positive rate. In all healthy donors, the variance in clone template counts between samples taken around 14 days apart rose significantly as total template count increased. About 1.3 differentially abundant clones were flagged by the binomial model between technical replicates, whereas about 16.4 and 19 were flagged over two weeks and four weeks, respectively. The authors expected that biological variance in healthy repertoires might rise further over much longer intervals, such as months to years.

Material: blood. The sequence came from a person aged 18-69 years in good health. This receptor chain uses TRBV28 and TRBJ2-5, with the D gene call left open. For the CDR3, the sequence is CASSSSFLLETQYF. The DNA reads TGTGCCAGCAGTTCGTCATTCCTCCTAGAGACCCAGTACTTC.